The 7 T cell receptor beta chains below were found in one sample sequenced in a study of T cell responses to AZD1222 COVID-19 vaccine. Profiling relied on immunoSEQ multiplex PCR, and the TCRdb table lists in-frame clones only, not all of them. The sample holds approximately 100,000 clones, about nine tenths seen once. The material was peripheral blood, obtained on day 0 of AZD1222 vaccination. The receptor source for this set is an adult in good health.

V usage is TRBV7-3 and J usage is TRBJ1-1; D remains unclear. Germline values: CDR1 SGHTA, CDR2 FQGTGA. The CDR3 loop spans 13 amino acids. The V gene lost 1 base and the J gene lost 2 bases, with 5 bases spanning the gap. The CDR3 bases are TGTGCCAGCAGCTTAAACGGAAACACTGAAGCTTTCTTT. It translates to CASSLNGNTEAFF.

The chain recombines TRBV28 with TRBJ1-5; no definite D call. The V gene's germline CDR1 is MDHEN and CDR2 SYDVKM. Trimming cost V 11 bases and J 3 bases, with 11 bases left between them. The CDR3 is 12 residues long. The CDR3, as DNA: TGTGCCGAGGCAGAGATCAATCAGCCCCAGCATTTT. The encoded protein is CAEAEINQPQHF.

DNA for the CDR3: TGTGCCAGCAGAGAGGGGAGCGGCTACACCTTC. As protein: CASREGSGYTF. The genes are TRBV6-6 and TRBJ1-2; maybe TRBD1 (5 bases). In germline, CDR1 is MNHNY, CDR2 SVGAGI (reference sequence). The CDR3 runs to 11 residues. V shed 6 bases and J shed 8 bases, with 10 bases lying between them.

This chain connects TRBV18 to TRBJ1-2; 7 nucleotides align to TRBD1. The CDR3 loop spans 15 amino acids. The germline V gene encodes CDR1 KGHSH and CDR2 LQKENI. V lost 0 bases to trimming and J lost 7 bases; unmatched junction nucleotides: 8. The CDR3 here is CASSPPARGTSGYTF. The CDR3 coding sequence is TGTGCCAGCTCACCACCGGCCAGGGGGACTTCTGGCTACACCTTC.

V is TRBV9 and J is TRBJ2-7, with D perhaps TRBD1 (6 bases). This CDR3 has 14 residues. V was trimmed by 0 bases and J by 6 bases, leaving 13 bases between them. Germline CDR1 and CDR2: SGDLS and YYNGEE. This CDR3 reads CASSVAVGAGEQYF. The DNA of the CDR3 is TGTGCCAGCAGCGTAGCTGTGGGGGCAGGCGAGCAGTACTTC.

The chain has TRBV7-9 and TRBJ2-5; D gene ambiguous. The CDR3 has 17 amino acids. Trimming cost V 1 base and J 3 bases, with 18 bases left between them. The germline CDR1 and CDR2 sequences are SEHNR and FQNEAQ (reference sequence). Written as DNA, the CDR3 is TGTGCCAGCAGCTTAGGGGTCGTAATCCTAGGTAAAGAGACCCAGTACTTC. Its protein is CASSLGVVILGKETQYF.

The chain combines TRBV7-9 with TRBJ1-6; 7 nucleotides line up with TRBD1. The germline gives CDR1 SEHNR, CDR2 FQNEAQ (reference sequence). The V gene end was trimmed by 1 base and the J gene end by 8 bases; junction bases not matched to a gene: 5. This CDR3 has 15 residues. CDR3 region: CASSLGQGVYSPLHF. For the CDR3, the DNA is TGTGCCAGCAGCTTAGGGCAGGGGGTTTATTCACCCCTCCACTTT.